Listed below are T cell receptor beta chains from one sample, sequenced in a study of blood T cells in healthy people across ages. Via MiXCR, TCRdb re-called the 5' RACE reads, giving one row per CDR3 protein. The sample includes about 1.6 million distinct CDR3 sequences, about 31% of them seen just once. The sample consisted of blood. The receptors derive from a woman in her thirties in good health. Both conserved end residues are trimmed from each CDR3. The order of the fields is V gene, clone size, J gene, CDR3 protein. Some rows have no size entry. The others give once, few or many, or a class for an expanded clone.

>TRBV27|few|TRBJ1-2
ASSLSRGQDGYT
>TRBV3-1|.|TRBJ1-4
ASSQDSGAVGEKLF
>TRBV24-1|.|TRBJ2-1
ATSLSARGDNEQF
>TRBV19|.|TRBJ1-1
ASSINILNTEAF
>TRBV5-5|many|TRBJ2-5
ASSHLETQY
>TRBV6-5|.|TRBJ2-3
ASSYGDFSTDTQY
>TRBV6-6|.|TRBJ2-7
ASGSDFYEQY
>TRBV12-3/TRBV12-4|.|TRBJ2-1
ASRGTSGLNEQF
>TRBV20-1|many|TRBJ2-5
SARFGTGGQY
>TRBV4-1|few|TRBJ2-7
ASSLLDAYEQY
>TRBV6-2/TRBV6-3|few|TRBJ1-6
ASCSQGRNSPLH
>TRBV7-9|many|TRBJ2-7
ASSSGTTGKQY
>TRBV30|.|TRBJ2-3
AWSPHPDTQY
>TRBV20-1|once|TRBJ2-5
SARVPGFRGGFETQY
>TRBV20-1|.|.
SARGEVYEQY
>TRBV20-1|.|TRBJ1-1
SVVSGAGMNTEAF
>TRBV28|.|TRBJ2-7
ASSAGLAVTYEQY
>TRBV7-2|few|TRBJ1-2
ASSPRGTGGYT
>TRBV20-1|.|TRBJ1-1
SARDRGREVKAF
>TRBV20-1|few|TRBJ2-1
SALRSSGSYNEQF
>TRBV27|few|TRBJ2-5
ASSLIRRGGRETQY
>TRBV15|few|TRBJ2-3
ATRGSTGSSTDTQY
>TRBV2|.|TRBJ2-7
ASSDGDQNEQY
>TRBV20-1|.|TRBJ2-7
SARGSPGVAGSPGGKYEQY
>TRBV7-9|.|TRBJ1-2
ASSAQQGHGYT